Below are 25 T cell receptor beta chains sequenced from a single sample in a study of T cells in Graves' hyperthyroidism and ophthalmopathy. RNA transcripts served as the template for amplifying TCR beta CDR3 regions. An initial round of RT-PCR targeting the TCR CDR3 relied on the HTBI primer set. TCRdb analysed the multiplex PCR reads with MiXCR anew, one entry per CDR3 protein. The sample holds about 50,000 distinct CDR3 sequences; over 45% are singletons and the top ten take roughly 32%. The source material was peripheral blood or thyroid tissue (not recorded which). These receptors came from a woman in her fifties or sixties with Graves' hyperthyroidism.

This clonotype was counted a few times. The chain carries TRBV3-1 and TRBJ2-3; 8 bases are shared with TRBD2. From germline, CDR1 is LGHDT and CDR2 YNNKEL (reference sequence). Trimming removed 1 base from V and 0 bases from J; junction bases left unmatched: 3. The CDR3 consists of 16 residues. The CDR3 DNA reads as TGTGCCAGCAGCCAAGGGACTAGCACTAGCACAGATACGCAGTATTTT. It specifies CASSQGTSTSTDTQYF.

The V and J genes are TRBV29-1 and TRBJ1-2; D not certain. Germline V gene lookup returns CDR1 SQVTM and CDR2 ANQGSEA. The CDR3 has 13 residues. CDR3 in DNA: TGCAGTTTTATCGGGCCTGGCACGAATGGCTACACCTTC. The encoded protein is CSFIGPGTNGYTF.

In this sample, this clonotype turned up once. J is TRBJ2-5 and V is TRBV7-2; 9 bases are a match to TRBD2. The CDR3 is made up of 17 amino acids. The junction had 13 bases not matched to a gene; V was cut back by 5 bases and J by 3 bases. Per the germline V gene, CDR1 is SGHTA and CDR2 is FQGNSA. The CDR3 here is CASSGLKAGGPEETQYF. CDR3 in DNA: TGTGCCAGCAGCGGACTTAAGGCGGGAGGGCCGGAAGAGACCCAGTACTTC. Supplemented by reference TRBV7-2 and TRBJ2-5, the full variable domain reads GAGVSQSPSNKVTEKGKDVELRCDPISGHTALYWYRQSLGQGLEFLIYFQGNSAPDKSGLPSDRFSAERTGGSVSTLTIQRTQQEDSAVYLCASSGLKAGGPEETQYFGPGTRLLVL.

This clonotype was seen many times. The rearrangement uses TRBV5-6 and TRBJ1-1; tentatively, D is TRBD1 (5 bases). The CDR3 is 15 residues long. CDR1 is SGHDT and CDR2 is YYEEEE in the germline V gene. V was trimmed by 1 base and J by 6 bases, leaving 16 bases between them. CDR3 region: CASSLWGGVVAEAFF. The DNA for the CDR3 is TGTGCCAGCAGCTTGTGGGGGGGGGTAGTGGCTGAAGCTTTCTTT.

This clonotype occurred many times. The chain has TRBV20-1 and TRBJ2-3, with 8 bases that match TRBD2. V gave up 6 bases and J gave up 1 base; unmatched junction bases: 12. The CDR3 is made up of 16 amino acids. Germline CDR1 and CDR2: DFQATT and SNEGSKA (reference sequence). CDR3 amino acids: CSAPGLGMLGTDTQYF. For the CDR3, the DNA is TGCAGTGCCCCGGGACTAGGCATGTTGGGCACAGATACGCAGTATTTT.

This clonotype was recorded only once. With a much larger clone just one base away, this may be a read error. The chain joins TRBV4-3 to TRBJ2-5, with 8 bases identical to TRBD1. CDR3 length: 17 amino acids. V dropped 2 bases and J dropped 1; count of bases not matched to a gene: 9. Germline V lookup: CDR1 LGHNA, CDR2 YSLEER. CDR3 sequence (DNA): TGCGCCAGCAGCCAACTTCCTCAGACAGGGGTCCAAGAGACCCAGTACTTC. It codes for CASSQLPQTGVQETQYF.

The gene calls are TRBV7-2 and TRBJ2-2; D is unresolved. Germline CDR1 SGHTA, CDR2 FQGNSA. The CDR3 sequence is 13 residues long. The V and J ends lost 3 bases and 4 bases respectively, with 6 bases between them. CDR3 loop: CASSFTSTGELFF. CDR3 nucleotide sequence: TGTGCCAGCAGCTTTACGAGCACCGGGGAGCTGTTTTTT.

This clonotype was counted only a few times. The chain couples TRBV2 to TRBJ2-7; the D call may be TRBD1 or TRBD2 (5 bases each). CDR1 is SNHLY and CDR2 is FYNNEI in the germline V gene. Trimming removed 5 bases from V and 5 bases from J, with 10 bases in between. The CDR3 extends over 12 amino acids. The CDR3 sequence is CASSTGPNEQYF. The CDR3 DNA is TGTGCCAGCAGTACGGGACCCAACGAGCAGTACTTC.

The chain links TRBV20-1 to TRBJ2-6; D not certain. Trimming left V 0 bases short and J 0 bases short, with 0 bases between. Germline CDR1 reads DFQATT; CDR2 reads SNEGSKA (reference sequence). This CDR3 spans 13 amino acids. The CDR3 spells CSARDSGANVLTF. CDR3 DNA sequence: TGCAGTGCTAGAGACTCTGGGGCCAACGTCCTGACTTTC.

The chain employs TRBV29-1 and TRBJ1-2; 10 bases align to TRBD1. The CDR3 length is 15 residues. The germline V gene has CDR1 SQVTM and CDR2 ANQGSEA. V was pared by 6 bases and J by 3 bases, with 10 bases of the junction left unmatched. The CDR3 loop reads CSVNKPGTGDYGYTF. For the CDR3, the DNA is TGCAGCGTCAACAAACCCGGGACAGGGGACTATGGCTACACCTTC.

This clonotype has just one count. The chain couples TRBV5-5 to TRBJ2-2, with TRBD2 identical over 9 bases. There are 15 residues in the CDR3. Germline loops: CDR1 SGHKS, CDR2 YYEKEE (reference sequence). Trimming removed 0 bases from V and 3 bases from J; junction bases left unmatched: 0. CDR3 loop: CASSLASGDTGELFF. The CDR3 DNA reads as TGTGCCAGCAGCTTGGCTAGCGGGGACACCGGGGAGCTGTTTTTT.

This clonotype has more than one count but fewer than ten. This chain joins TRBV9 and TRBJ1-2; the D gene is possibly TRBD1 (6 bases). V was shortened by 3 bases and J by 1 base, with 13 bases between the two germline ends. The CDR3 sequence is 15 residues long. Germline CDR1 reads SGDLS; CDR2 reads YYNGEE. CDR3 amino acids: CASSARGVGNYGYTF. CDR3 DNA sequence: TGTGCCAGCAGCGCGAGGGGGGTTGGTAACTATGGCTACACCTTC.

The chain is built from TRBV20-1 and TRBJ2-7, with 7 bases identical to TRBD1. Germline V gene sequence: CDR1 DFQATT, CDR2 SNEGSKA (reference sequence). The V gene end was trimmed by 4 bases and the J gene end by 2 bases; junction bases not matched to a gene: 5. This CDR3 comprises 13 residues. CDR3: CSAIDRVAYEQYF. The CDR3 DNA follows: TGCAGTGCTATCGACAGGGTTGCCTACGAGCAGTACTTC.

This clonotype occurred many times. The V call is TRBV6-5, the J call TRBJ2-7; 8 nucleotides agree with TRBD2. Per the germline V gene, CDR1 is MNHEY and CDR2 is SVGAGI. With 6 bases clipped from V and 2 bases from J, the junction kept 9 bases outside the gene matches. This CDR3 contains 15 residues. DNA for the CDR3: TGTGCCAGCAGAAGTGGCATTAGCGGGACCTACGAGCAGTACTTC. Its protein product is CASRSGISGTYEQYF.

Details on this clonotype: This sequence may be a read error, since a much larger clone differs from it by one base. A read error is likely, as this CDR3 ends without the conserved phenylalanine or tryptophan. This sequence joins TRBV6-2 or TRBV6-3 and TRBJ1-4; D call uncertain. Germline loops: CDR1 MNHEY, CDR2 SVGEGT. V was cut by 4 bases and J by 0 bases, with 9 bases left in between. This CDR3 is built from 15 residues. CDR3 DNA sequence: TGTGCCAGCAGTTCCTGGGGAGCAACTAATGAAAAACTGTTTCTT. This encodes CASSSWGATNEKLFL.

A note on this clonotype: No conserved phenylalanine or tryptophan ends this CDR3, so it is likely a read error. The DNA is left out, because the CDR3 cannot be placed on it with certainty; the CDR3 is given as TCRdb lists it. The rearrangement links TRBV9 to TRBJ2-5; TRBD2 is taken as the D call from the table, unchecked against the DNA. Per germline, CDR1 SGDLS and CDR2 YYNGEE. The CDR3 is 15 amino acids long, termini counted. This chain's CDR3 is CASSIGNGRAETQCS.

At least ten counts were recorded for this clonotype. The chain uses TRBV2 and TRBJ2-3; no clear D gene. The V end was cut by 0 bases, the J end by 8 bases, with 9 bases between. The CDR3 has 13 amino acids. In germline, CDR1 is SNHLY, CDR2 FYNNEI. CDR3 DNA: TGTGCCAGCAGTGAAGCGGGATCCGGTACGCAGTATTTT. It encodes CASSEAGSGTQYF.

A word on this clonotype: Compared with germline, one end of the junction differs, possibly owing to a read error. The chain links TRBV14 to TRBJ2-5; tentative D call: TRBD1 (7 bases). Germline lookup yields CDR1 SGHDN and CDR2 FVKESK. The CDR3 totals 15 residues. CDR3 nucleotides: TGTGGCAGCGTAGCTCCAGGGGGGCGGAAAGAGACCCAGTACTTC. Protein product: CGSVAPGGRKETQYF.

This clonotype was recorded at least ten times. This chain joins TRBV20-1 and TRBJ2-7; 12 bases match TRBD1. V lost 5 bases to trimming and J lost 1 base; unmatched junction nucleotides: 9. This CDR3 has 16 residues. Germline-derived CDR1 and CDR2 are DFQATT and SNEGSKA (reference sequence). In nucleotides, the CDR3 is TGCAGTGCTGCCGGGACAGGGGGCTTTGGTTCCTACGAGCAGTACTTC. This gives the protein CSAAGTGGFGSYEQYF.

Comments on this clonotype: A junction boundary mismatches the germline segment, possibly from a read error. The rearrangement uses TRBV7-8 and TRBJ2-2; 11 bases align to TRBD1. The CDR3 loop spans 15 amino acids. Germline V lookup: CDR1 SGHVS, CDR2 FQNEAQ. The CDR3 sequence: CASSRGTGGTGELFF. CDR3 coding DNA: TGCGCCAGCAGCCGCGGGACAGGGGGCACCGGGGAGCTGTTTTTT.

This clonotype showed up many times. A much larger clone lies one base from this, so it may be a read error. DNA for the CDR3: TGTGCCAGCACCCGGGGGCCCCAAGAGGCCCAGTACTTC. Its translation: CASTRGPQEAQYF. The V and J genes are TRBV2 and TRBJ2-5; D is perhaps TRBD1 or TRBD2 (6 bases each). Looked up from germline, CDR1 is SNHLY and CDR2 is FYNNEI. The CDR3 is 13 residues long.

By its share, this clonotype is medium-sized. V and J are TRBV7-9 and TRBJ2-7, with TRBD1 matching over 9 bases. V shed 3 bases and J 9 bases; nucleotides not matched to a gene: 9. The germline gives CDR1 SEHNR, CDR2 FQNEAQ (reference sequence). The CDR3 is made up of 14 amino acids. The CDR3 protein is CASSLGTGHSVQYF. The CDR3 DNA reads TGTGCCAGCAGCTTGGGGACAGGGCATAGCGTGCAGTACTTC.

Comment on this clonotype: A junction end diverges from the germline sequence, so it may reflect a read error. The chain recombines TRBV10-3 with TRBJ2-3, with TRBD2 as a possible D gene (6 bases). There are 15 residues in the CDR3. The germline V gene has CDR1 ENHRY and CDR2 SYGVKD. CDR3 in DNA: TGTGCCAGCAGTGAAACCTCCAGATTGGGAGGCGCGCAGTATTTT. This gives the protein CASSETSRLGGAQYF.

This clonotype came up once. The chain carries TRBV29-1 and TRBJ2-5; no clear D. The V and J ends lost 6 bases and 4 bases respectively, with 18 bases between them. CDR1 is SQVTM and CDR2 is ANQGSEA in the germline V gene. The CDR3 is 14 residues long. In DNA form, the CDR3 reads TGCAGCGTGGATTCCCCCAGCAGAGGAGAGACCCAGTACTTC. Translation gives CSVDSPSRGETQYF.

There are many counts of this clonotype. As DNA, the CDR3 is TGTGCCAGCAGTTTCCCGACAGGGGTGCAAGTAAAACTGTTTTTT. This gives the protein CASSFPTGVQVKLFF. This sequence joins TRBV6-6 and TRBJ1-4, with TRBD1 matching 8 bases. Germline values: CDR1 MNHNY, CDR2 SVGAGI (reference sequence). The CDR3 has 15 amino acids. The J segment lost 10 bases and the V segment lost 4 bases, leaving 11 bases of the junction unmatched.